This T cell receptor beta chain was profiled in a study of spatial heterogeneity in lung cancer. V lost 0 bases and J lost 2, with 13 bases in between. Per the germline V gene, CDR1 is SGHRS and CDR2 is YFSETQ. The CDR3 is made up of 16 amino acids. Individually, TCR cDNA molecules were each labelled with a unique molecular identifier. TCRdb itself ran the 5' RACE reads through MiXCR, one entry per CDR3 protein. The repertoire holds approximately 44,000 distinct CDR3 sequences, approximately 13% seen once, with about 60% in the top ten. The sample's time point: sample taken at primary tumor resection. Patients with untreated early-stage non-small cell lung cancer, numbering some 72, were the donors. No cell sorting; template was whole RNA from tumor, lung tissue or PBMC.

This specimen consisted of PBMCs, obtained at surgery. The rearrangement uses TRBV5-1 and TRBJ2-3; no clear D. The source is a male donor with early-stage non-small cell lung cancer. In nucleotides, the CDR3 is TGCGCCAGCAGCTTGGAAGGGCAGAGCGCCACAGATACGCAGTATTTT. Translation gives CASSLEGQSATDTQYF.